Presented here are 11 T cell receptor beta chains from one specimen sequenced in a study of shared clonotypes between healthy human individuals. Clones were sequenced by immunoSEQ multiplex PCR, and TCRdb holds only the in-frame ones, with some missing. The data hold 1.4 million to 1.5 million clones, with roughly 95% observed a single time. The sequencing sample was made of naive CD4+ T cells sorted from blood. Subset denoted: CD45RA+ positively selected. The receptor source for this set is a young man in good health.

The V and J genes are TRBV2 and TRBJ2-7, with D unresolved. The V gene's germline CDR1 is SNHLY and CDR2 FYNNEI. The CDR3 is 12 amino acids. The CDR3 loop reads CAGKGGDYEQYF. The CDR3 DNA sequence: TGTGCTGGCAAGGGTGGGGACTACGAGCAGTACTTC.

The V gene is TRBV2, the J gene TRBJ2-7; the D call may be TRBD1 or TRBD2 (5 bases each). Germline loops: CDR1 SNHLY, CDR2 FYNNEI. Trimming pared 6 bases from V and 2 bases from J, leaving 11 bases between. This CDR3 has 13 amino acids. The CDR3 region is CASRGDVTYEQYF. The CDR3 DNA follows: TGTGCCAGCAGGGGGGACGTTACCTACGAGCAGTACTTC.

This chain joins TRBV7-9 and TRBJ1-2, with D uncertain. V lost 5 bases to trimming and J lost 1 base, with 5 bases between them. Germline CDR1 is SEHNR and CDR2 is FQNEAQ (reference sequence). The CDR3 length is 12 residues. CDR3 coding DNA: TGTGCCAGCAGCCGAAGTAACTATGGCTACACCTTC. Translated, it gives CASSRSNYGYTF.

The chain has TRBV5-1 and TRBJ2-7; 9 bases agree with TRBD1. Germline CDR1 SGHRS, CDR2 YFSETQ. The CDR3 is 15 amino acids. The ends lost 0 bases at V and 5 bases at J; junction bases unmatched: 6. The DNA of the CDR3 is TGCGCCAGCAGCTTGGCAGGGGACAGGGTCGACGAGCAGTACTTC. Protein sequence: CASSLAGDRVDEQYF.

CDR3 nucleotides: TGCGCCAGCAGCCAAGATGGCGGGGGCTGGGTATTTGGCTACACCTTC. It specifies CASSQDGGGWVFGYTF. The genes are TRBV4-1 and TRBJ1-2; tentative D call: TRBD1 (6 bases). CDR3 length equals 16 residues. V dropped 0 bases and J dropped 7 bases, with 18 bases sitting between them. Germline CDR1 is MGHRA and CDR2 is YSYEKL.

The CDR3 nucleotides read TGTGCCAGCTCACCACCGTTCGGGTCTAGCGGGAACACCGGGGAGCTGTTTTTT. Translated, it gives CASSPPFGSSGNTGELFF. V usage is TRBV18 and J usage is TRBJ2-2, with TRBD2 matching 7 bases. This CDR3 comprises 18 residues. Germline trimming cut 0 bases from V and 1 base from J; bases unmatched to any gene: 8. Germline V gene lookup returns CDR1 KGHSH and CDR2 LQKENI.

The chain uses TRBV5-4 and TRBJ2-1; 7 bases align to TRBD2. The V segment lost 0 bases and the J segment 0 bases; nucleotides outside the gene matches: 6. Germline V gene sequence: CDR1 SGHNT, CDR2 YYREEE (reference sequence). There are 17 residues in the CDR3. This CDR3 is CASSLEGGASSYNEQFF. CDR3 DNA: TGTGCCAGCAGCTTGGAGGGAGGGGCAAGCTCCTACAATGAGCAGTTCTTC. Full variable domain (outside the CDR3, taken from reference TRBV5-4 and TRBJ2-1): ETGVTQSPTHLIKTRGQQVTLRCSSQSGHNTVSWYQQALGQGPQFIFQYYREEENGRGNFPPRFSGLQFPNYSSELNVNALELDDSALYLCASSLEGGASSYNEQFFGPGTRLTVL.

CDR3 protein: CASSASPGGGYTF. In DNA form, the CDR3 reads TGTGCCAGCAGCGCGTCCCCTGGGGGAGGCTACACCTTC. The chain uses TRBV7-2 and TRBJ1-2, with D perhaps matching TRBD1 (5 bases). The length of the CDR3 is 13 residues. Germline CDR1 is SGHTA and CDR2 is FQGNSA. Trimming cost V 5 bases and J 8 bases, with 15 bases left between them.

The chain's CDR3 is CSFSRTPGNTIYF. CDR3 DNA sequence: TGCAGCTTCTCCAGGACTCCCGGAAACACCATATATTTT. The chain is built from TRBV29-1 and TRBJ1-3, with D unclear. CDR1 and CDR2 from the germline V gene are SQVTM and ANQGSEA. V shed 8 bases and J shed 4 bases, with 15 bases lying between them. The CDR3 is 13 amino acids.

This clone has more than one count but fewer than ten. The CDR3 DNA reads as TGTGCCAGCAACGAAAGGACCCTCCCCGGGAATGAGCAGTTCTTC. Protein: CASNERTLPGNEQFF. This chain connects TRBV2 to TRBJ2-1; D uncertain. V lost 7 bases and J lost 7, with 20 bases in between. Per germline, CDR1 SNHLY and CDR2 FYNNEI. The CDR3 sequence is 15 residues long.

A word on this clone: The DNA is omitted, as the CDR3 cannot be located on it reliably, and the CDR3 follows TCRdb's listing. J is TRBJ2-3 and V is TRBV29-1; the table calls TRBD2, which could not be checked here. Germline CDR1 is SQVTM and CDR2 is ANQGSEA. The CDR3 region is 11 residues in length, termini included. The CDR3 sequence is CSVAPGTSTYF.